The source of this T cell receptor (beta chain) is a study of blood T cell repertoires in COVID-19 (dated by TCRdb to 2018 to 2021). General notes on the study: The collaborator samples originated in the United States, Italy and Spain and spanned the acute and convalescent phases of COVID-19. The material from the prospective study consisted of cDNA or gDNA derived from T cells, B-cell-depleted T cells, or PBMCs. The dataset comprised deeply sampled blood TCRbeta repertoires from subjects exposed to, actively infected with, or recovered from COVID-19. The repertoires were made available in a free public database intended to serve as a resource for research on the immune response to SARS-CoV-2. The samples were drawn from the first 160 participants of the ongoing ImmuneRACE study and from more than 1,000 subjects provided by 6 global collaborators. The sample metadata nearly always contained a de-identified subject ID, COVID-19 status, age in years and sex. Where available, HLA class I and class II types were taken from metadata supplied by the sample provider and were not determined by assay-based typing.

The collaborating institutions used their own protocols to collect whole blood in K2EDTA tubes. For TCRbeta analysis, collaborator samples were shipped as frozen whole blood, as isolated PBMCs, or as DNA extracted from either sample type. Beyond this particular receptor, the publication reports: The amount of clinical and demographic metadata varied by source and participant and was provided uncurated.

With respect to this clone: Its antigen is not yet known. Per-base qualities were not stored, and no clone one base away is much larger.

TCRbeta CDR3 regions were amplified from genomic DNA using the immunoSEQ Assay, a bias-controlled multiplex PCR. The paper's data handling went like this. Nucleated cell counts per sample were estimated from amplification of reference gene primers within the assay. Sequence reads were collapsed and filtered to measure the absolute abundance of every unique TCRbeta CDR3 rearrangement. For each sample, productive Simpson clonality was calculated as the square root of Simpson's diversity index over productive rearrangements. The immuneACCESS repertoire file appears here via TCRdb, limited to in-frame rearrangements. These files lack a portion of the clones; in checked studies, under half of the deficit traces to unresolved V genes, and the cause of the others is not known. For V, J and clone size, that table is used; D and trimming come from the DNA. Counted in this sample were roughly 190,000 clones; about four fifths of them appeared once. Around 6.1% of the sample is held by the ten biggest clonotypes.

As encoded in the germline V gene, CDR1 is MDHEN while CDR2 is SYDVKM. The CDR3 holds 14 amino acids from the cysteine to the phenylalanine. Just CDR3 DNA is preserved here, 42 bases in frame from base 1. The V and J ends are trimmed by 8 bases and 0 bases, leaving 13 bases between them. The TCR comes from a woman aged 40 to 55 with acute or convalescent COVID-19. Sequencing was done on a sample of peripheral blood. The V and J genes are TRBV28 and TRBJ1-1; TRBD1 might be the D gene, on 5 matching bases. The DNA sequence is given as TGTGCCAGCTCACGCCGGGACTTGAACACTGAAGCTTTCTTT. The translation is CASSRRDLNTEAFF.